One and the same sample provided the 9 T cell receptor beta chains below, sequenced in a study of blood T cell repertoires in COVID-19. The method was immunoSEQ multiplex PCR; TCRdb's version includes in-frame clones alone and lacks a portion of them. The sample lists 130,000 to 150,000 clones, approximately 80% occurring once. Sequenced material: peripheral blood. These receptors came from a woman aged 80 or older with acute or convalescent COVID-19.

The chain carries TRBV19 and TRBJ1-4, with 7 bases that match TRBD1. From germline, CDR1 is LNHDA and CDR2 SQIVND (reference sequence). V gave up 5 bases and J gave up 0 bases; unmatched junction bases: 3. The CDR3 sequence is 15 residues long. CDR3 DNA sequence: TGTGCCAGTAGTGCCACAGGGGCAACTAATGAAAAACTGTTTTTT. As protein: CASSATGATNEKLFF.

A few counts support this clone. The rearrangement links TRBV7-2 to TRBJ1-3, with 10 positions matching TRBD1. The germline V gene has CDR1 SGHTA and CDR2 FQGNSA. The CDR3 contains 16 residues. V shed 8 bases and J 0 bases; nucleotides not matched to a gene: 7. CDR3 DNA: TGTGCCAGCCGTCGACAGGGGGCGGCCTCTGGAAACACCATATATTTT. The encoded protein is CASRRQGAASGNTIYF.

The chain couples TRBV7-9 to TRBJ2-5; the match to TRBD1 covers 8 bases. Germline assignment: CDR1 SEHNR and CDR2 FQNEAQ (reference sequence). The CDR3 loop spans 13 amino acids. With V trimmed by 5 bases and J by 5 bases, 4 bases remained unmatched. As DNA, the CDR3 is TGTGCCAGCAGCCATTGGGACAGGGAGACCCAGTACTTC. Translated: CASSHWDRETQYF.

Here the CDR3 DNA reads TGTGCCAGCAGCTTATGGGGGAGGCGGGAGGGAGCTTTCTTT. It yields the protein CASSLWGRREGAFF. This sequence joins TRBV5-6 and TRBJ1-1, with a possible D match to TRBD1 (5 bases). The germline gives CDR1 SGHDT, CDR2 YYEEEE. The CDR3 is 14 amino acids. Trimming pared 2 bases from V and 10 bases from J, leaving 18 bases between. Drawing the rest from reference TRBV5-6 and TRBJ1-1, the complete variable domain is DAGVTQSPTHLIKTRGQQVTLRCSPKSGHDTVSWYQQALGQGPQFIFQYYEEEERQRGNFPDRFSGHQFPNYSSELNVNALLLGDSALYLCASSLWGRREGAFFGQGTRLTVV.

This chain joins TRBV5-4 and TRBJ1-1, with TRBD1 matching 8 bases. This CDR3 has 15 amino acids. With V trimmed by 3 bases and J by 7 bases, 11 bases remained unmatched. Germline V gene lookup returns CDR1 SGHNT and CDR2 YYREEE (reference sequence). The CDR3 nucleotides read TGTGCCAGCAGCTCTAGCGGGACAGGCCCAAATGAAGCTTTCTTT. It translates to CASSSSGTGPNEAFF.

The chain recombines TRBV5-1 with TRBJ2-7, with 7 positions matching TRBD1. CDR3 length: 16 amino acids. The germline V gene encodes CDR1 SGHRS and CDR2 YFSETQ. The J segment lost 0 bases and the V segment lost 3 bases, leaving 9 bases of the junction unmatched. The CDR3 region is CASSSWTGASSYEQYF. The CDR3 bases are TGCGCCAGCAGCTCCTGGACAGGCGCAAGCTCCTACGAGCAGTACTTC.

The chain joins TRBV18 to TRBJ1-1; D might be TRBD1 (6 bases). Germline V gene data show CDR1 as KGHSH and CDR2 as LQKENI. The length of the CDR3 is 15 residues. V lost 4 bases and J lost 4, with 16 bases in between. CDR3 loop: CASSLSAGAITEAFF. In DNA, the CDR3 is TGTGCCAGCTCACTCAGTGCGGGGGCCATCACTGAAGCTTTCTTT.

This chain links TRBV7-6 with TRBJ2-5; 15 nucleotides agree with TRBD2. Germline-derived CDR1 and CDR2 are SGHVS and FNYEAQ. CDR3 length: 16 residues. V trimming: 3 bases; J trimming: 2 bases; junction bases outside the gene matches: 1. CDR3 sequence reads: CASSLGLAGGQETQYF. The CDR3 DNA is TGTGCCAGCAGCTTGGGACTAGCGGGGGGTCAAGAGACCCAGTACTTC.

The chain has TRBV5-1 and TRBJ1-1; possible D gene TRBD1, 6 bases. Trimming took off 4 bases at V and 1 base at J, with 17 bases between the two ends. Germline-derived CDR1 and CDR2 are SGHRS and YFSETQ. The CDR3 is 16 amino acids. CDR3 amino acids: CASSPFLRGANTEAFF. The CDR3 coding sequence is TGCGCCAGCAGCCCCTTCCTCAGGGGAGCGAACACTGAAGCTTTCTTT. Together with reference TRBV5-1 and TRBJ1-1, the CDR3 gives the full variable domain: KAGVTQTPRYLIKTRGQQVTLSCSPISGHRSVSWYQQTPGQGLQFLFEYFSETQRNKGNFPGRFSGRQFSNSRSEMNVSTLELGDSALYLCASSPFLRGANTEAFFGQGTRLTVV.